This T cell receptor (beta chain) was identified during a study of cytomegalovirus exposure and HLA in healthy donors. The CDR3 runs 14 residues. From germline, CDR1 is ENHRY and CDR2 SYGVKD. Trimming removed 3 bases from V and 0 bases from J, with 6 bases in between. For this clone: Antigen: not known.

The PCR had 60 Vbeta and 13 Jbeta primers. Clones were sequenced by immunoSEQ multiplex PCR, and TCRdb holds only the in-frame ones, with some missing. Here the sample spans around 86,000 clones, about 75% being singletons. Study-wide findings and caveats: One variant, a missense change in DCLRE1C, was linked in a later analysis to TCR beta V- and J-gene trimming.

This chain links TRBV10-3 with TRBJ1-3, with no clear D. The receptor was isolated from a female donor in good health and CMV-seronegative. The sample comprised PBMCs. The CDR3 DNA reads as TGTGCCATCAGTGAATTGGCCTCTGGAAACACCATATATTTT. Its translation: CAISELASGNTIYF.